This is a list of T cell receptor beta chains from one sample in a study of somatic mutations in cytotoxic T cells in rheumatoid arthritis. The protocol was immunoSEQ multiplex PCR, while the TCRdb copy is restricted to in-frame clones and leaves out a portion. Of some 10,000 clones in the sample, around 80% were seen once. Sequencing was done on a sample of CD8+ T cells sorted from blood. The receptor set was obtained from a woman between 45 and 65 years old in good health. Each CDR3 is given with its conserved first and last residue. D genes are given only for firm matches. Size values are once, few and many counts, or a class for expanded clones, and some rows have none.

v_gene	abundance	j_gene	d_gene	CDR3aa	CDR3nt
TRBV19	NA	TRBJ1-1	TRBD1	CASRQGPNTEAFF	TGTGCCAGCCGACAGGGGCCGAACACTGAAGCTTTCTTT
TRBV7-9	once	TRBJ1-1	NA	CASSLGTLGTEAFF	TGTGCCAGCAGCTTAGGGACATTGGGTACTGAAGCTTTCTTT
TRBV7-9	NA	TRBJ2-1	NA	CASSLALGGVYNEQFF	TGTGCCAGCAGCTTAGCGCTTGGAGGGGTTTACAATGAGCAGTTCTTC
TRBV6-1	NA	TRBJ2-5	NA	CASSELTGQQETQYF	TGTGCCAGCAGTGAACTGACAGGCCAACAAGAGACCCAGTACTTC
TRBV6-4	NA	TRBJ2-3	TRBD1	CASSTGTGGTDTQYF	TGTGCCAGCAGTACCGGGACAGGGGGAACAGATACGCAGTATTTT
TRBV4-3	few	TRBJ2-7	TRBD2	CASSQGSGGSGEQYF	TGCGCCAGCAGCCAAGGGTCCGGGGGGAGCGGCGAGCAGTACTTC
TRBV27	NA	TRBJ1-1	NA	CASRQGNTEAFF	TGTGCCAGTCGCCAGGGGAACACTGAAGCTTTCTTT
TRBV7-2	NA	TRBJ2-5	TRBD1	CASSLAPGQGEWETQYF	TGTGCCAGCAGCTTAGCGCCGGGACAGGGGGAGTGGGAGACCCAGTACTTC
TRBV11-2	NA	TRBJ2-1	NA	CASSLSRDWNEQFF	TGTGCCAGCAGCTTATCCCGAGACTGGAATGAGCAGTTCTTC
TRBV5-4	NA	TRBJ2-7	NA	CASSPRTTPYEQYF	TGTGCCAGCAGCCCAAGGACTACCCCCTACGAGCAGTACTTC
TRBV12-5	NA	TRBJ2-7	TRBD1	CASGVETGTGNYEQYF	TGTGCTAGTGGTGTGGAGACCGGGACAGGGAACTACGAGCAGTACTTC
TRBV11-2	NA	TRBJ1-4	NA	CASSEGTGEREKLFF	TGTGCCAGCAGCGAAGGGACGGGGGAACGTGAAAAACTGTTTTTT
TRBV27	NA	TRBJ2-1	NA	CASSSLGLDSYNEQFF	TGTGCCAGCAGTTCCTTGGGGCTTGACTCCTACAATGAGCAGTTCTTC
TRBV2	NA	TRBJ1-3	NA	CASSEATGYGNTIYF	TGTGCCAGCAGTGAAGCTACAGGGTACGGAAACACCATATATTTT
TRBV27	NA	TRBJ2-2	NA	CASSLRDPGELFF	TGTGCCAGCAGTTTGAGGGATCCCGGGGAGCTGTTTTTT
TRBV28	NA	TRBJ2-2	NA	CASSIAGTLNTGELFF	TGTGCCAGCAGTATCGCCGGGACATTGAACACCGGGGAGCTGTTTTTT
TRBV27	NA	TRBJ2-1	NA	CASSLGALGHEQFF	TGTGCCAGCAGTTTAGGGGCTCTAGGTCATGAGCAGTTCTTC
TRBV7-9	NA	TRBJ2-5	TRBD1	CAGSSGTGGGKQYF	TGTGCCGGTTCTTCCGGGACAGGGGGCGGGAAGCAGTACTTC
TRBV7-7	NA	TRBJ2-1	TRBD2	CASSLEPGLALNEQFF	TGTGCTAGCAGCTTAGAGCCGGGACTAGCCCTCAATGAGCAGTTCTTC
TRBV4-3	few	TRBJ1-3	TRBD1	CASTRYRGTGNTIYF	TGCGCCAGCACCCGCTACAGGGGGACTGGAAACACCATATATTTT
TRBV27	NA	TRBJ1-5	TRBD1	CASSDRVENGNQPQHF	TGTGCCAGCAGCGACAGGGTAGAGAATGGCAATCAGCCCCAGCATTTT
TRBV5-5	NA	TRBJ1-6	TRBD1	CASSSSGGQGYSPLHF	TGTGCCAGCAGCTCAAGCGGAGGACAGGGATATTCACCCCTCCACTTT
TRBV11-2	NA	TRBJ1-1	NA	CASSLDGNRDEAFF	TGTGCCAGCAGCTTAGATGGGAACAGGGATGAAGCTTTCTTT
TRBV4-1	NA	TRBJ2-7	TRBD1	CASSHGQGYEQYF	TGCGCCAGCAGCCATGGACAGGGGTACGAGCAGTACTTC
TRBV6-1	NA	TRBJ2-7	NA	CASNTRSFYEQYF	TGTGCCAGCAACACAAGGAGTTTCTACGAGCAGTACTTC
TRBV28	NA	TRBJ2-2	TRBD2	CASSYLAGGDTGELFF	TGTGCCAGCAGTTACCTAGCGGGAGGGGACACCGGGGAGCTGTTTTTT
TRBV30	NA	TRBJ1-2	TRBD1	CAWKTGNPPYGYTF	TGTGCCTGGAAGACAGGGAACCCCCCCTATGGCTACACCTTC